The clone carrying this TCR beta chain was counted ten times or more. Its target is unknown. This sample was included in a study of T-cell reconstitution after alpha-beta-depleted transplantation in children. Unique molecular identifiers tagged the TCRbeta library. TCRdb ran MiXCR on the PCR reads and lists one entry per CDR3 protein. In the table there are about 3,300 distinct CDR3 sequences, roughly 27% of which are singletons. The study's findings and limits: Several hundred expanded graft clones reportedly were the source of alpha-beta T cells about two months after transplant. T-cell numbers and diversity one year post-transplant derived largely from freshly generated T cells.

The TCR was taken from a male patient between 2 and 9 years old who had a stem cell transplant for acute myeloid leukemia, so the T cells may come from the graft donor. Material: PBMCs, mostly from graft donor cells, obtained 60 days after TCRalphabeta/CD19-depleted stem cell transplant.

CDR3 region: CASSLFLDLGGTEAFF. In DNA, the CDR3 is TGTGCCAGCTCACTATTCCTCGACCTCGGGGGCACTGAAGCTTTCTTT. The gene calls are TRBV18 and TRBJ1-1, with D perhaps TRBD1 (5 bases). CDR1 and CDR2 from the germline V gene are KGHSH and LQKENI. Trimming removed 4 bases at V and 4 bases at J, with 19 bases between. The CDR3 is 16 residues long.